A selection of T cell receptor beta chains follows, all from one sample in a study of CD8 T cells in Susac syndrome. TCRdb re-called the immunoSEQ multiplex PCR reads with MiXCR, one entry per CDR3 protein. The sample has 120,000 to 150,000 distinct CDR3 sequences, approximately 93% seen once; the top ten hold 0.065% to 0.1%. Sequencing was done on a sample of CD4+ T cells from PBMCs. The receptors were gathered from a human donor in good health. Each CDR3 is given without its conserved first and last residue. Fields, in order: V gene, J gene, CDR3 protein.

v_gene: TRBV27
j_gene: TRBJ2-7
CDR3aa: ASSLRSGTDGTWYEQY

v_gene: TRBV10-3
j_gene: TRBJ2-7
CDR3aa: AISSKREFNDEQY

v_gene: TRBV20-1
j_gene: TRBJ1-1
CDR3aa: SALVWRIGTEAF

v_gene: TRBV27
j_gene: TRBJ2-7
CDR3aa: ASSLGTGAYSYEQY

v_gene: TRBV6-1
j_gene: TRBJ2-2
CDR3aa: ASRLRAAGELF

v_gene: TRBV2
j_gene: TRBJ2-3
CDR3aa: ASRTRRTDTQY

v_gene: TRBV2
j_gene: TRBJ2-1
CDR3aa: ASTATSGRTGEQF

v_gene: TRBV27
j_gene: TRBJ1-2
CDR3aa: ASSFSPGWGRNYGYT

v_gene: TRBV2
j_gene: TRBJ2-1
CDR3aa: ASIPHPGQGSYNEQF

v_gene: TRBV5-4
j_gene: TRBJ2-1
CDR3aa: ASSLAGRESYNEQF

v_gene: TRBV9
j_gene: TRBJ2-3
CDR3aa: ASSATSGRDTQY

v_gene: TRBV7-9
j_gene: TRBJ1-1
CDR3aa: ASSLAGGGAEAF

v_gene: TRBV12-3/TRBV12-4
j_gene: TRBJ2-6
CDR3aa: ASKREGRSGANVLT

v_gene: TRBV5-1
j_gene: TRBJ2-5
CDR3aa: ASSFTRAETQY

v_gene: TRBV5-6
j_gene: TRBJ2-7
CDR3aa: ASSQPGLAGYEQY

v_gene: TRBV30
j_gene: TRBJ2-5
CDR3aa: AWSQETQY

v_gene: TRBV6-2/TRBV6-3
j_gene: TRBJ2-7
CDR3aa: ASRHRFGTFLHEQY